The next 27 T cell receptor beta chains were all read from a single sample in a study of blood T cells in healthy people across ages (dated by TCRdb to between 2014 and 2017). The library came from 5' RACE. Sequencing used an Illumina HiSeq 2500. A second PCR of roughly 7 to 11 cycles was performed with a sample-barcoded 5' primer and a J-beta primer mix. The raw public reads went through TCRdb reprocessing: fastp at Q25, MiXCR clone calling, in-frame beta chains kept. Each entry merges the rows of one CDR3 protein and shows their most common DNA and genes. The sample profile shows over 700,000 distinct CDR3 sequences; about 55% of them were found once. 40% to 50% of the sample lies in the top ten. What was sequenced was blood. The origin of the receptors is a man older than 75 in good health.

The chain joins TRBV30 to TRBJ2-2, with D possibly TRBD2 on 5 matching bases. Germline V gene lookup returns CDR1 GTSNPN and CDR2 SVGIG (reference sequence). The CDR3 is 17 amino acids. Trimming pared 0 bases from V and 0 bases from J, leaving 14 bases between. For the CDR3, the DNA is TGTGCCTGGAGTGTACCGGGGTTGGGGACGAACACCGGGGAGCTGTTTTTT. It specifies CAWSVPGLGTNTGELFF.

This clonotype was recorded a few times. The chain is built from TRBV20-1 and TRBJ2-7, with D possibly matching TRBD1 (6 bases). Germline V gene data show CDR1 as DFQATT and CDR2 as SNEGSKA (reference sequence). The CDR3 contains 12 residues. The CDR3 is CSAWDNAYEQYF. The CDR3 DNA is TGCAGCGCCTGGGACAACGCCTACGAGCAGTACTTC.

This chain uses TRBV28 with TRBJ2-1; D not resolved. Between the trimmed V and J ends, which lost 8 bases and 2 bases, there was a span of 7 bases. The CDR3 loop spans 12 amino acids. Germline values: CDR1 MDHEN, CDR2 SYDVKM. DNA of the CDR3: TGTGCCAGCTCCACTACCTACAATGAGCAGTTCTTC. Translating it yields CASSTTYNEQFF.

V is TRBV7-2 and J is TRBJ2-7; TRBD2 might be the D (5 bases). The CDR3 extends over 14 amino acids. The germline CDR1 and CDR2 sequences are SGHTA and FQGNSA. V lost 3 bases, J lost 6 bases, and 15 bases lay in between. CDR3 amino acids: CASSFLQPEGEQYF. CDR3 in DNA: TGTGCCAGCAGCTTCCTCCAACCTGAGGGCGAGCAGTACTTC.

The gene calls are TRBV9 and TRBJ2-7; TRBD2 aligns across 9 bases. Looked up from germline, CDR1 is SGDLS and CDR2 is YYNGEE. With V trimmed by 1 base and J by 2 bases, 19 bases remained unmatched. The CDR3 is 20 residues long. CDR3: CASSVPSRSGGRAFAYEQYF. The CDR3 DNA reads as TGTGCCAGCAGCGTACCCTCCCGGAGTGGCGGGAGGGCCTTCGCCTACGAGCAGTACTTC.

This chain's CDR3 is CSAMDTSYLNTEAFF. CDR3 nucleotides: TGCAGCGCCATGGACACCTCATACTTAAACACTGAAGCTTTCTTT. This chain links TRBV29-1 with TRBJ1-1; perhaps TRBD1 as D (5 bases). Trimming removed 7 bases from V and 2 bases from J, with 20 bases in between. The CDR3 covers 15 residues. Per the germline V gene, CDR1 is SQVTM and CDR2 is ANQGSEA.

This clonotype was seen ten or more times. The CDR3 nucleotides are TGTGCCAGCAGCCAGGCCGGGACAGGGCAACCCGAGCAGTACTTC. Protein: CASSQAGTGQPEQYF. The chain couples TRBV4-2 to TRBJ2-7, with 9 bases aligning to TRBD1. Trimming removed 3 bases from V and 6 bases from J; junction bases left unmatched: 9. The CDR3 loop spans 15 amino acids. Per the germline V gene, CDR1 is LGHNA and CDR2 is YNFKEQ.

The CDR3 coding sequence is TGTGCCAGCAAATGGTCTCTGGACAGGGGAACAGATACGCAGTATTTT. Encoded protein: CASKWSLDRGTDTQYF. The chain combines TRBV6-2 or TRBV6-3 with TRBJ2-3; TRBD1 aligns across 9 bases. Germline CDR1 MNHEY, CDR2 SVGEGT. The CDR3 covers 16 residues. The J segment lost 3 bases and the V segment lost 7 bases, leaving 11 bases of the junction unmatched.

The genes are TRBV9 and TRBJ2-5; TRBD1 is a possible D gene (6 bases). The J call may not be correct, given that the DNA end is closer to TRBJ2-7. Per the germline V gene, CDR1 is SGDLS and CDR2 is YYNGEE. The CDR3 extends over 15 amino acids. The CDR3 reads CASSGKDSKYYEQYF. The CDR3 DNA reads as TGTGCCAGCAGCGGAAAGGACAGCAAATACTACGAGCAGTACTTC.

This clonotype showed up many times. The rearrangement joins TRBV7-2 to TRBJ2-1; D remains unclear. Germline V gene lookup returns CDR1 SGHTA and CDR2 FQGNSA. The CDR3 is 13 amino acids. Trimming pared 1 base from V and 3 bases from J, leaving 4 bases between. The CDR3 nucleotides are TGTGCCAGCAGCTTAGGCATCTACAATGAGCAGTTCTTC. Its translation is CASSLGIYNEQFF.

The CDR3 region is CSASGTGVYEQYF. In DNA form, the CDR3 reads TGCAGTGCCTCCGGGACAGGGGTTTACGAGCAGTACTTC. The rearrangement joins TRBV20-1 to TRBJ2-7, with 10 bases identical to TRBD1. With 6 bases clipped from V and 4 bases from J, the junction kept 6 bases outside the gene matches. The CDR3 contains 13 residues. Germline assignment: CDR1 DFQATT and CDR2 SNEGSKA (reference sequence).

The rearrangement uses TRBV5-4 and TRBJ2-7, with TRBD2 matching 10 bases. Germline V lookup: CDR1 SGHNT, CDR2 YYREEE (reference sequence). The CDR3 length is 16 residues. V was pared by 4 bases and J by 0 bases, with 7 bases of the junction left unmatched. This chain's CDR3 is CASSPVAGGRSYEQYF. The CDR3, as DNA: TGTGCCAGCAGCCCGGTAGCGGGAGGCCGCTCCTACGAGCAGTACTTC.

The chain recombines TRBV6-1 with TRBJ2-7, with no clear D. Germline assignment: CDR1 MNHNS and CDR2 SASEGT. With 3 bases removed from V and 1 base from J, the gap between germline ends came to 7 bases. The CDR3 is made up of 13 amino acids. CDR3 sequence reads: CASSDALSYEQYF. CDR3 coding DNA: TGTGCCAGCAGTGACGCGCTTTCCTACGAGCAGTACTTC.

This chain links TRBV6-1 with TRBJ1-4, with TRBD1 identical over 7 bases. Germline V gene lookup returns CDR1 MNHNS and CDR2 SASEGT. After removal of 3 bases from V and 8 bases from J, the junction contained 3 bases not matched to a gene. The CDR3 is made up of 13 amino acids. The chain's CDR3 is CASSDRGREKLFF. As DNA, the CDR3 is TGTGCCAGCAGTGATAGGGGGCGAGAAAAACTGTTTTTT.

V usage is TRBV20-1 and J usage is TRBJ2-7; 10 bases agree with TRBD1. The CDR3 loop spans 14 amino acids. Germline values: CDR1 DFQATT, CDR2 SNEGSKA (reference sequence). Germline trimming cut 6 bases from V and 3 bases from J; bases unmatched to any gene: 8. In DNA form, the CDR3 reads TGCAGTGCCAGGGACAGGGGTAAACACTACGAGCAGTACTTC. This codes for CSARDRGKHYEQYF.

Here the CDR3 DNA reads TGTGCCATCAGTGTGGAGGTATCCTACGAGCAGTACTTC. Translating it yields CAISVEVSYEQYF. The chain carries TRBV10-3 and TRBJ2-7; TRBD2 is a possible D gene (5 bases). Germline V gives CDR1 ENHRY, CDR2 SYGVKD. The CDR3 runs 13 residues. The V and J ends lost 4 bases and 1 base respectively, with 8 bases between them.

In DNA, the CDR3 is TGTGCCAGCAGTTTAAAACAGGGTAATGGGGCCAACGTCCTGACTTTC. Residues: CASSLKQGNGANVLTF. The chain joins TRBV27 to TRBJ2-6; TRBD1 might be the D (6 bases). CDR3 length: 16 residues. The germline CDR1 and CDR2 sequences are MNHEY and SMNVEV (reference sequence). Trimming removed 2 bases from V and 3 bases from J, with 11 bases in between.

The chain combines TRBV20-1 with TRBJ2-4; possibly TRBD2 for D (6 bases). The CDR3 consists of 13 residues. The germline CDR1 and CDR2 sequences are DFQATT and SNEGSKA (reference sequence). The V gene lost 4 bases and the J gene lost 2 bases, with 9 bases spanning the gap. DNA for the CDR3: TGCAGTGCTATTTGGACTACCAAAAACATTCAGTACTTC. Translation: CSAIWTTKNIQYF.

V usage is TRBV20-1 and J usage is TRBJ2-5; D may be TRBD2 (5 bases). The V gene's germline CDR1 is DFQATT and CDR2 SNEGSKA (reference sequence). V was trimmed by 6 bases and J by 0 bases, leaving 17 bases between them. The CDR3 is 15 residues long. The CDR3 region is CSARTRRWYQETQYF. The CDR3 coding sequence is TGCAGTGCGAGAACCCGGAGGTGGTACCAAGAGACCCAGTACTTC.

The CDR3: CSAIANTEAFF. The CDR3 DNA reads as TGCAGTGCTATTGCCAACACTGAAGCTTTCTTC. V is TRBV20-1 and J is TRBJ2-1; no definite D call. Germline assignment: CDR1 DFQATT and CDR2 SNEGSKA (reference sequence). This CDR3 contains 11 residues. V lost 4 bases and J lost 16, with 17 bases in between.

The CDR3 nucleotides read TGTGCCAGCAGTTTACTACAGGGTGACAATGAGCAGTTCTTC. This translates into CASSLLQGDNEQFF. The rearrangement uses TRBV12-3 or TRBV12-4 and TRBJ2-1; possibly TRBD1 for D (6 bases). Trimming cost V 2 bases and J 5 bases, with 10 bases left between them. The CDR3 covers 14 residues.

This chain links TRBV3-1 with TRBJ1-2, with 8 bases fitting TRBD1. The CDR3 has 16 amino acids. V was pared by 1 base and J by 3 bases, with 7 bases of the junction left unmatched. From germline, CDR1 is LGHDT and CDR2 YNNKEL (reference sequence). The CDR3 reads CASSQGGTGVDYGYTF. The CDR3 DNA sequence: TGTGCCAGCAGCCAAGGGGGGACAGGCGTTGACTATGGCTACACCTTC.

The chain links TRBV10-3 to TRBJ2-7, with TRBD1 matching over 9 bases. CDR3 size: 15 residues. V was clipped by 6 bases and J by 5 bases; unmatched bases: 11. Germline V lookup: CDR1 ENHRY, CDR2 SYGVKD. In nucleotides, the CDR3 is TGTGCCATCAGCCAAATGGGGGACAGGGACCACGAGCAGTACTTC. Translated, it gives CAISQMGDRDHEQYF.

This chain uses TRBV6-1 with TRBJ2-7, with D hard to call. V lost 4 bases and J 0 bases, leaving 7 bases between the germline ends. CDR3 length equals 13 residues. Germline V gives CDR1 MNHNS, CDR2 SASEGT. The CDR3 bases are TGTGCCAGCAGTGCGCTTACCTCCTACGAGCAGTACTTC. The encoded protein is CASSALTSYEQYF.

This chain connects TRBV11-2 to TRBJ2-5, with TRBD1 identical over 10 bases. The DNA matches TRBJ2-7 better at its end, which makes the J call doubtful. The CDR3 has 15 amino acids. CDR1 is SGHAT and CDR2 is FQNNGV in the germline V gene. The DNA of the CDR3 is TGTGCCAGCAGCCTACGACGGGACAGGGGCTACGAGCAGTACTTC. It codes for CASSLRRDRGYEQYF.

A remark on this clonotype: A read error may be the cause here, since a much bigger clone is one base away. This chain uses TRBV20-1 with TRBJ1-2; a weak D match, TRBD1 (5 bases). V lost 4 bases and J lost 7, with 7 bases in between. The CDR3 is made up of 10 amino acids. Germline CDR1 and CDR2: DFQATT and SNEGSKA (reference sequence). CDR3 bases: TGCAGTGCTACAGGGTGTGGCTACACCTTC. Translating it yields CSATGCGYTF.

The V gene is TRBV5-1, the J gene TRBJ2-4, with 9 bases lining up with TRBD1. The CDR3 is 14 residues long. V trimming: 4 bases; J trimming: 6 bases; junction bases outside the gene matches: 5. The germline V gene has CDR1 SGHRS and CDR2 YFSETQ. This CDR3 is CASSRDREGNIQYF. Written as DNA, the CDR3 is TGCGCCAGCAGCCGGGACAGGGAAGGAAACATTCAGTACTTC.